This entry lists 10 T cell receptor beta chains sequenced from one sample in a study of T cell responses to AZD1222 COVID-19 vaccine. Sequencing used immunoSEQ multiplex PCR; TCRdb keeps in-frame clones, though not all of them. This sample yields some 140,000 clones, of which over 90% are seen a single time; 5.4% belongs to the top ten. The source was peripheral blood, collected on day 0 of AZD1222 vaccination. The receptor source for this set is an adult in good health.

This clone showed up just once. The chain has TRBV12-3 or TRBV12-4 and TRBJ2-3; D not resolved. The ends were cut back, 2 bases at V and 5 bases at J, with 5 bases in the middle. This CDR3 is 12 amino acids long. CDR3 in DNA: TGTGCCAGCAGTTTATTGGGAGATACGCAGTATTTT. Its protein product is CASSLLGDTQYF.

The chain carries TRBV28 and TRBJ1-3; D not certain. CDR1 MDHEN and CDR2 SYDVKM come from the germline V gene. The CDR3 has 14 amino acids. Trimming shortened V by 5 bases and J by 4 bases, and 12 bases separated the two germline ends. The CDR3 loop reads CASSRRGSGNTIYF. In DNA form, the CDR3 reads TGTGCCAGCAGTAGGCGGGGAAGCGGAAACACCATATATTTT.

The chain carries TRBV12-3 or TRBV12-4 and TRBJ2-3; D gene ambiguous. The ends were cut back, 3 bases at V and 5 bases at J, with 6 bases in the middle. There are 12 residues in the CDR3. Written as DNA, the CDR3 is TGTGCCAGCAGTTTTAGTGGAGATACGCAGTATTTT. Amino acids: CASSFSGDTQYF.

The chain employs TRBV5-8 and TRBJ2-7; possible D gene TRBD1, 6 bases. V was shortened by 2 bases and J by 3 bases, with 9 bases between the two germline ends. The CDR3 runs 13 residues. Germline CDR1 SGHTS, CDR2 YDEGEE. This CDR3 is CASSFPGDYEQYF. The CDR3, as DNA: TGTGCCAGCAGCTTCCCAGGGGACTACGAGCAGTACTTC.

This chain connects TRBV7-2 to TRBJ2-1, with 8 bases identical to TRBD2. V was pared by 5 bases and J by 2 bases, with 8 bases of the junction left unmatched. Per the germline V gene, CDR1 is SGHTA and CDR2 is FQGNSA. The length of the CDR3 is 16 residues. CDR3 bases: TGTGCCAGCAGCAAAAACACGGGAGGGCCCTACAATGAGCAGTTCTTC. This encodes CASSKNTGGPYNEQFF.

The chain has TRBV3-1 (or the pseudogene TRBV3-2) and TRBJ1-2; unclear D gene. Germline V gives CDR1 LGHDT, CDR2 YNNKEL (reference sequence). Trimming left V 3 bases short and J 8 bases short, with 10 bases between. The CDR3 is 12 residues long. The CDR3 sequence: CASSHVSWGYTF. CDR3 nucleotide sequence: TGTGCCAGCAGCCATGTGAGTTGGGGCTACACCTTC.

The chain combines TRBV30 with TRBJ1-6; no clear D gene. The CDR3 loop spans 15 amino acids. The V and J ends lost 0 bases and 6 bases respectively, with 12 bases between them. Germline V gives CDR1 GTSNPN, CDR2 SVGIG (reference sequence). The CDR3 DNA sequence: TGTGCCTGGAGTGTATCTGGGTCTAGTAATTCACCCCTCCACTTT. Translated: CAWSVSGSSNSPLHF.

This CDR3 is CAIRGSGTENEQFF. CDR3 nucleotides: TGTGCCATCAGGGGTAGCGGGACGGAGAATGAGCAGTTCTTC. The chain recombines TRBV10-3 with TRBJ2-1; 8 nucleotides align to TRBD2. The CDR3 spans 14 residues. From germline, CDR1 is ENHRY and CDR2 SYGVKD. With V trimmed by 6 bases and J by 7 bases, 8 bases remained unmatched.

CDR3 sequence: CASRYGQGGGYTF. CDR3 nucleotide sequence: TGTGCCAGCAGGTATGGACAGGGCGGCGGCTACACCTTC. The rearrangement joins TRBV12-3 or TRBV12-4 to TRBJ1-2, with TRBD1 matching 8 bases. The CDR3 consists of 13 residues. Trimming at V came to 6 bases and at J to 8 bases, leaving 8 bases not matched to a gene.

The chain uses TRBV7-9 and TRBJ2-6; D is unclear. This CDR3 is 18 amino acids long. Germline values: CDR1 SEHNR, CDR2 FQNEAQ (reference sequence). The V gene lost 2 bases and the J gene lost 1 base, with 15 bases spanning the gap. CDR3 loop: CASSLIIGGRSGANVLTF. The CDR3 region has the DNA TGTGCCAGCAGCTTAATTATAGGTGGGCGATCTGGGGCCAACGTCCTGACTTTC.